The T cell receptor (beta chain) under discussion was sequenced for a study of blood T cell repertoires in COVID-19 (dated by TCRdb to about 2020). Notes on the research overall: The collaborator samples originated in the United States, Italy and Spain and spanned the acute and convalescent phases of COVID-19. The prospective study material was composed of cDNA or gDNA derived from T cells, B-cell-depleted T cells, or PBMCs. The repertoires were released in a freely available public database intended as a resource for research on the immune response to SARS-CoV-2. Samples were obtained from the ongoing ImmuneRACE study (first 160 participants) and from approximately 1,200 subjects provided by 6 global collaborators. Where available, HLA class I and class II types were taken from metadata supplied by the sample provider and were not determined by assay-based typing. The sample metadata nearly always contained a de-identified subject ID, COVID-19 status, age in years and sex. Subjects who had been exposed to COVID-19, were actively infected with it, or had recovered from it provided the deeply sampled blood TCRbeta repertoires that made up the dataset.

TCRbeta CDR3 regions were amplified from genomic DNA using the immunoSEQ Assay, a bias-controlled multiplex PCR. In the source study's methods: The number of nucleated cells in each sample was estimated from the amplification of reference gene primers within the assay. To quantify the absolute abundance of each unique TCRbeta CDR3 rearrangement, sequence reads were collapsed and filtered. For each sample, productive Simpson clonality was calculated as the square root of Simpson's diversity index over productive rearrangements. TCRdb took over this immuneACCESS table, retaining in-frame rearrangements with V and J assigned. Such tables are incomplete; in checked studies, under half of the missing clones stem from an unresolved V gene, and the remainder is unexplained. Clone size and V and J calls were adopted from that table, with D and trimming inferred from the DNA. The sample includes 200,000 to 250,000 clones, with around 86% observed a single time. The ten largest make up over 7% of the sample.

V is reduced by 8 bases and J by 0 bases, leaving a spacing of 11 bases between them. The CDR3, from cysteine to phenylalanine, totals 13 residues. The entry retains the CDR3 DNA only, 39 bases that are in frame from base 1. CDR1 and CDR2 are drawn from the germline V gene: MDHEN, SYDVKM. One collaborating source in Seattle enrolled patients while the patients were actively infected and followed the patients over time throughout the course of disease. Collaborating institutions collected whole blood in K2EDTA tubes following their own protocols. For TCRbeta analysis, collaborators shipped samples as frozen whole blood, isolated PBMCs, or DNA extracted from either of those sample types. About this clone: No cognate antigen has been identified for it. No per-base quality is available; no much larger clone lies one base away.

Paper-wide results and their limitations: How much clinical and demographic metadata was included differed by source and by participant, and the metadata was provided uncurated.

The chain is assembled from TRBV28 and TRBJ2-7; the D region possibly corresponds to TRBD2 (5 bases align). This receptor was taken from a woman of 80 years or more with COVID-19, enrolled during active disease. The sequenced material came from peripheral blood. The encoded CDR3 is CASGGNPSYEQYF. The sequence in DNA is TGTGCCAGCGGAGGCAACCCCTCCTACGAGCAGTACTTC.